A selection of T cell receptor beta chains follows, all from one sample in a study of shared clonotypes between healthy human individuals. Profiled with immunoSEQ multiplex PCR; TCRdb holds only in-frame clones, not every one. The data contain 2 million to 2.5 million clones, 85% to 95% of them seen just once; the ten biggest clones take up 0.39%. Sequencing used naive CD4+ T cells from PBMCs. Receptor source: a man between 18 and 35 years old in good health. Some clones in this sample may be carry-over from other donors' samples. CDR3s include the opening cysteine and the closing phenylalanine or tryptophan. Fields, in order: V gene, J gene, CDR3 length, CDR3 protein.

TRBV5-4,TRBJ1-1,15,CASSAPGLMNTEAFF
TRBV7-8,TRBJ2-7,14,CASSSGQGIYEQYF
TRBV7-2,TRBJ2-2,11,CASSFGGELFF
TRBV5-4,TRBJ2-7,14,CASRNTGQSYEQYF
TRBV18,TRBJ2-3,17,CASSPGIVGSGTDTQYF
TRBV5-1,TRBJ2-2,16,CASSLGDPVNTGELFF
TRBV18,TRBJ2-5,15,CASSPPLPGKETQYF
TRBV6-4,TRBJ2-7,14,CASSGTRQQWEQYF
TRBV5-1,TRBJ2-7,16,CASSFPLAGEGFEQYF
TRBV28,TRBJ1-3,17,CASSLSGLANSGNTIYF
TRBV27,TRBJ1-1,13,CASSLYRITEAFF
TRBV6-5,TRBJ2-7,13,CASIRAQPYEQYF
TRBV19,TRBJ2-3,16,CASSQDSLFSTDTQYF
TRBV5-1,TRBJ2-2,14,CASSSQTGTGELFF
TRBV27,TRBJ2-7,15,CASKRTSAGSYEQYF
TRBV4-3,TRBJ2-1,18,CASSQLGTGGISYNEQFF
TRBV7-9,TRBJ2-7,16,CASSNRPGPVSYEQYF
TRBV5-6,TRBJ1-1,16,CASSLGEGAMNTEAFF
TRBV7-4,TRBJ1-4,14,CASSPRDTNEKLFF
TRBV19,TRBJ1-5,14,CASSILGVNQPQHF
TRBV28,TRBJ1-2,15,CASSLTALAGYGYTF
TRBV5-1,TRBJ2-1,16,CASSLQSPRAAGEQFF
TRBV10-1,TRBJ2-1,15,CASSESSGSRDEQFF
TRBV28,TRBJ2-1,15,CASSGGSRVYNEQFF
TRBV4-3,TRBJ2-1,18,CASSQLPGGTGRSNEQFF
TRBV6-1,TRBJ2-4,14,CASSEGPGGDIQYF
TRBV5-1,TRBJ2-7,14,CASSQDRAIYEQYF
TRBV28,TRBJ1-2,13,CASSLPGRRGYTF
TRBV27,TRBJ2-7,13,CASRSGGDYEQYF
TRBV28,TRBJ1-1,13,CASRRTMNTEAFF
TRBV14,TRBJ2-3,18,CASSQNIAATLPTDTQYF
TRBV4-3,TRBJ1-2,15,CASSTQGPANYGYTF
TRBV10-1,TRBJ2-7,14,CASKPGLAGAEQYF
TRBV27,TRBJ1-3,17,CASSPRTGYSSGNTIYF
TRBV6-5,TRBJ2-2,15,CASRMEGSNTGELFF
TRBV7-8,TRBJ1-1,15,CASSLQALMNTEAFF
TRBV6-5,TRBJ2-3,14,CASSLLAGGLTQYF
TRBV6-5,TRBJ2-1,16,CASSYFAGVSYNEQFF
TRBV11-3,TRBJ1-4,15,CASSQRTGPYEKLFF
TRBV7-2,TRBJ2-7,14,CASSPTGWYYEQYF
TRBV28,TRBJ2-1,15,CASRLAGSGGDEQFF
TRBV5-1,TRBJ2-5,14,CASSLAAGEETQYF
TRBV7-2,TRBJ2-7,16,CASSPTGLASSYEQYF
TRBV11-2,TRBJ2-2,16,CASSLGGREGTGELFF
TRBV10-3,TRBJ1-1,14,CAISELTPNTEAFF
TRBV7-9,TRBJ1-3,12,CASGGNGNTIYF
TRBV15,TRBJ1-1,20,CATSRVIGQAITRENTEAFF
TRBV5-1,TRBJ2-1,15,CASSLAVTIYNEQFF
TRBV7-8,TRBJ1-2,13,CASSPDRVTGYTF
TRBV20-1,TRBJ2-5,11,CSAVGEETQYF
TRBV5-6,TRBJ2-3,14,CASSRDSFTDTQYF